The present entry profiles one T cell receptor (beta chain) with its context. The data originate from a study of blood T cells in healthy people across ages. At the level of the study: Researchers report that template switching captured about one barcoded beta molecule per two T cells.

Trimming stripped 2 bases from V and 1 base from J, with 7 bases between. The germline V gene has CDR1 SEHNR and CDR2 FQNEAQ (reference sequence). CDR3 size: 14 residues. A J-beta primer mix and a sample-barcoded 5' primer were used in a second PCR of about 7 to 11 cycles. Every sample returned 3 million or more CDR3-containing paired-end reads. TCRdb used MiXCR to reprocess the 5' RACE reads, holding one entry per CDR3 protein. The table lists around 600,000 distinct CDR3 sequences, 47% of them singletons, with around 23% in the top ten. J is TRBJ2-3 and V is TRBV7-9; D is unresolved. The sequence was collected from a man older than 75 in good health. The specimen sequenced was blood. CDR3 protein: CASSLIQGTDTQYF. As DNA, the CDR3 is TGTGCCAGCAGCTTAATTCAAGGCACAGATACGCAGTATTTT.